This T cell receptor (beta chain) stems from a study of technical replicates of blood from a few donors. Only in-frame clones appear in the TCRdb table, and some are missing; sequencing was by immunoSEQ multiplex PCR. Found here are 91,000 or so clones, 95% of them singletons; the top ten hold 0.26%. The sequence came from a human donor in good health. Sequenced sample: T cells isolated from PBMCs.

The CDR3 reads CASSWTGTTNTEAFF. The CDR3 nucleotides read TGCGCCAGCAGCTGGACCGGGACAACTAACACTGAAGCTTTCTTT. V gene TRBV5-1 combines with J gene TRBJ1-1; D perhaps matches TRBD1 (6 bases). V lost 3 bases to trimming and J lost 2 bases, with 14 bases between them. The CDR3 length is 15 residues. CDR1 SGHRS and CDR2 YFSETQ come from the germline V gene.